The 14 T cell receptor beta chains reported below all come from one sample, sequenced in a study of blood T cell repertoires in COVID-19. Only in-frame clones appear in the TCRdb table, and some are missing; sequencing was by immunoSEQ multiplex PCR. The sample carries around 8,300 clones, roughly 85% recorded once. The sample consisted of peripheral blood. The receptors shown here come from a human donor in a cohort sampled during active COVID-19.

The chain is built from TRBV15 and TRBJ2-7, with 7 bases fitting TRBD1. Trimming at V came to 5 bases and at J to 3 bases, leaving 16 bases not matched to a gene. Germline values: CDR1 LNHNV, CDR2 YYDKDF (reference sequence). The CDR3 is made up of 17 amino acids. CDR3 residues: CATSGRSTGQPLYEQYF. As DNA, the CDR3 is TGTGCCACCAGCGGACGATCAACGGGACAGCCTCTCTACGAGCAGTACTTC.

The chain has TRBV20-1 and TRBJ2-7, with 7 bases matching TRBD2. V lost 6 bases, J lost 2 bases, and 16 bases stayed unmatched. The CDR3 length is 16 residues. Germline loops: CDR1 DFQATT, CDR2 SNEGSKA (reference sequence). In nucleotides, the CDR3 is TGCAGTGCGAGTAACCTCCTCGGGGGGATTACCTACGAGCAGTACTTC. Amino acids: CSASNLLGGITYEQYF.

J is TRBJ2-1 and V is TRBV24-1; 8 bases are shared with TRBD2. Per the germline V gene, CDR1 is KGHDR and CDR2 is SFDVKD. Trimming cost V 7 bases and J 8 bases; bases outside gene matches: 9. There are 14 residues in the CDR3. CDR3 amino acids: CATSLAGGRDEQFF. Written as DNA, the CDR3 is TGTGCCACCAGCCTAGCGGGCGGTAGGGATGAGCAGTTCTTC.

The chain combines TRBV9 with TRBJ2-7; no firm D call. This CDR3 has 12 residues. Per the germline V gene, CDR1 is SGDLS and CDR2 is YYNGEE. The germline V and J ends were trimmed by 4 bases and 3 bases, with 8 bases remaining between them. CDR3 DNA sequence: TGTGCCAGCAGCCAGTCGGGCTACGAGCAGTACTTC. Its translation is CASSQSGYEQYF.

The rearrangement uses TRBV11-2 and TRBJ2-1; 10 bases match TRBD2. V lost 3 bases and J lost 7; bases outside the gene matches: 9. CDR1 and CDR2 (germline): SGHAT, FQNNGV. The CDR3 has 16 residues. CDR3 residues: CASSFPLAGVGNEQFF. CDR3 DNA sequence: TGTGCCAGCAGCTTCCCCCTAGCGGGAGTCGGAAATGAGCAGTTCTTC.

The rearrangement links TRBV24-1 to TRBJ2-7, with D perhaps matching TRBD1 (6 bases). Germline CDR1 reads KGHDR; CDR2 reads SFDVKD. This CDR3 is 13 amino acids long. The V gene lost 4 bases and the J gene lost 7 bases, with 13 bases spanning the gap. The CDR3 region is CATSDPPGEEQYF. The CDR3, as DNA: TGTGCCACCAGTGACCCTCCAGGGGAAGAGCAGTACTTC.

This rearrangement joins TRBV6-5 to TRBJ2-7, with 9 bases identical to TRBD1. The junction had 5 bases not matched to a gene; V was cut back by 5 bases and J by 0 bases. Germline CDR1 MNHEY, CDR2 SVGAGI. The CDR3 runs to 15 residues. This CDR3 reads CASSQPGQGSYEQYF. CDR3 coding DNA: TGTGCCAGCAGTCAACCGGGACAGGGCTCCTACGAGCAGTACTTC.

The chain recombines TRBV19 with TRBJ2-1; the match to TRBD2 covers 9 bases. V shed 3 bases, J shed 0 bases, and the junction held 3 bases outside the gene matches. The CDR3 totals 16 residues. Germline lookup yields CDR1 LNHDA and CDR2 SQIVND (reference sequence). Here the CDR3 reads CASSIISGSSYNEQFF. Here the CDR3 DNA reads TGTGCCAGTAGTATTATTAGCGGGAGCTCCTACAATGAGCAGTTCTTC.

The gene calls are TRBV7-9 and TRBJ1-2, with D unresolved. Germline CDR1 and CDR2: SEHNR and FQNEAQ (reference sequence). V was trimmed by 5 bases and J by 4 bases, leaving 17 bases between them. This CDR3 has 15 amino acids. In nucleotides, the CDR3 is TGTGCCAGCAGCCTAGAGCAGGCCTCCGCCTATGGCTACACCTTC. It is translated as CASSLEQASAYGYTF.

This clone was seen a few times. The V and J genes are TRBV5-1 and TRBJ1-1; D is possibly TRBD1 (6 bases). Trimming pared 3 bases from V and 4 bases from J, leaving 16 bases between. CDR3 size: 15 residues. Germline assignment: CDR1 SGHRS and CDR2 YFSETQ. In DNA form, the CDR3 reads TGCGCCAGCAGCTGGGAGGGGGGGCTTCGCACTGAAGCTTTCTTT. Amino acids: CASSWEGGLRTEAFF.

The chain employs TRBV7-8 and TRBJ1-2; 8 bases map to TRBD1. J was trimmed by 7 bases and V by 4 bases; bases with no gene match: 5. CDR3 length: 13 residues. Germline values: CDR1 SGHVS, CDR2 FQNEAQ. The CDR3 protein is CASSSTGGSGYTF. CDR3 in DNA: TGTGCCAGCAGCTCTACAGGGGGAAGTGGCTACACCTTC.

The rearrangement joins TRBV19 to TRBJ2-3; the D is unclear. The V gene's germline CDR1 is LNHDA and CDR2 SQIVND (reference sequence). V lost 3 bases, J lost 6 bases, and 7 bases lay in between. The CDR3 runs to 12 residues. The CDR3 spells CASSIFRDTQYF. The CDR3 bases are TGTGCCAGTAGTATTTTTCGGGATACGCAGTATTTT.

The gene calls are TRBV12-3 or TRBV12-4 and TRBJ2-7; tentatively, D is TRBD1 (6 bases). This CDR3 has 13 residues. V dropped 5 bases and J dropped 0 bases, with 8 bases sitting between them. The CDR3 DNA reads as TGTGCCAGCAGTGCGGACAGCTCCTACGAGCAGTACTTC. The encoded protein is CASSADSSYEQYF.

The chain is built from TRBV29-1 and TRBJ1-5; D remains ambiguous. Trimming stripped 5 bases from V and 0 bases from J, with 11 bases between. This CDR3 spans 14 amino acids. CDR1 and CDR2 (germline): SQVTM, ANQGSEA. CDR3 protein: CSVKTGSSNQPQHF. The DNA of the CDR3 is TGCAGCGTTAAGACTGGATCTAGCAATCAGCCCCAGCATTTT.